The source of this TCR beta chain is a study of a mutant IDH1 vaccine in newly diagnosed glioma. The time point denotes: week 11, during vaccination. The vaccine gave 300 ug of a 20-mer mutant IDH1 peptide subcutaneously per dose. Of note for this clone: What it recognizes is unknown.

Clones were sequenced by immunoSEQ multiplex PCR, and TCRdb holds only the in-frame ones, with some missing. The sample carries around 24,000 clones, roughly 85% recorded once. Germline CDR1 and CDR2: SGHNT and YENEEA. Between the trimmed V and J ends, which lost 8 bases and 4 bases, there was a span of 9 bases. The CDR3 length is 12 residues. The TCR comes from a man aged 40-49 years with glioma. J is TRBJ1-5 and V is TRBV11-3; no clear D gene. This material consisted of PBMCs, taken from a glioma patient whose treatment included an IDH1 peptide vaccine. Written as DNA, the CDR3 is TGTGCCAGCTCGGGAACGAATCAGCCCCAGCATTTT. Protein sequence: CASSGTNQPQHF. Full variable domain (remainder filled in from reference TRBV11-3 and TRBJ1-5): EAGVVQSPRYKIIEKKQPVAFWCNPISGHNTLYWYLQNLGQGPELLIRYENEEAVDDSQLPKDRFSAERLKGVDSTLKIQPAELGDSAVYLCASSGTNQPQHFGDGTRLSIL.